This T cell receptor (beta chain) was captured by sequencing in a study of blood T cells in healthy people across ages. Study outcomes and limitations: Naive and antigen-experienced cells could not be conclusively compared, given unsorted PBMCs. Naive CD4+ cells and diversity were both higher in long-lived donors than in aged donors. Per million T cells, the diversity of TCR beta decreased roughly linearly as age advanced.

Primed by a sample-barcoded 5' primer and a J-beta primer mix, a second PCR proceeded for about 6 to 11 cycles. Tagging of each cDNA molecule was performed by a template-switch adaptor with 12 random nucleotides. A single record per CDR3 protein comes from TCRdb applying MiXCR to the 5' RACE reads. The sample shows 1,800,000 or so distinct CDR3 sequences, roughly 43% of them seen only once. In the case of this clonotype: Its antigen is currently unknown.

The CDR3 contains 14 residues. V lost 5 bases and J lost 4, with 14 bases in between. The germline V gene has CDR1 SGHTA and CDR2 FQGNSA. The source material was blood. V usage is TRBV7-2 and J usage is TRBJ1-2; tentatively, D is TRBD1 (6 bases). The receptor's source is a human donor in good health. Here the CDR3 DNA reads TGTGCCAGCAGCGAACAGGGTCACCCCTATGGCTACACCTTC. This translates into CASSEQGHPYGYTF.